The 4 T cell receptor beta chains reported below all come from one sample, sequenced in a study of cytomegalovirus exposure and HLA in healthy donors. Both 60 Vbeta primers and 13 Jbeta primers went into the PCR. The protocol was immunoSEQ multiplex PCR, while the TCRdb copy is restricted to in-frame clones and leaves out a portion. In the table there are about 120,000 clones, 63% of which are singletons. The specimen was PBMCs. Receptors originate from a man aged 40-49 years in good health and CMV-seropositive.

The J gene is TRBJ2-3, the V gene TRBV7-2; D gene ambiguous. V was pared by 4 bases and J by 8 bases, with 10 bases between. The CDR3 sequence is 12 residues long. CDR1 and CDR2 from the germline V gene are SGHTA and FQGNSA. The CDR3 loop reads CASSSPGITQYF. The DNA of the CDR3 is TGTGCCAGCAGCTCCCCCGGTATTACGCAGTATTTT.

The chain couples TRBV6-6 to TRBJ1-4; tentative D call: TRBD1 (6 bases). Germline CDR1 is MNHNY and CDR2 is SVGAGI (reference sequence). This CDR3 region has 14 residues. V lost 6 bases and J 3 bases, leaving 11 bases between the germline ends. CDR3 bases: TGTGCCAGCAGCGACAGGAGCTCTAATGAAAAACTGTTTTTT. Residues: CASSDRSSNEKLFF.

The table lists this clone with a few counts. The V call is TRBV7-9, the J call TRBJ2-5, with 8 bases aligning to TRBD2. Per the germline V gene, CDR1 is SEHNR and CDR2 is FQNEAQ (reference sequence). The CDR3 extends over 16 amino acids. With 6 bases clipped from V and 2 bases from J, the junction kept 11 bases outside the gene matches. CDR3 sequence reads: CASSRRTSREQETQYF. The CDR3 DNA reads as TGTGCCAGCAGTCGCCGGACTAGCCGGGAACAAGAGACCCAGTACTTC.

J is TRBJ2-2 and V is TRBV5-4, with 13 bases lining up with TRBD2. Trimming took 4 bases from V and 3 from J; bases not matched to a gene: 3. Germline V gene sequence: CDR1 SGHNT, CDR2 YYREEE (reference sequence). This CDR3 has 16 residues. The CDR3 loop is CASSRGLAGDTGELFF. CDR3 bases: TGTGCCAGCAGCCGAGGACTAGCGGGGGACACCGGGGAGCTGTTTTTT.